Below, one T cell receptor beta chain is given with its context. Its antigen is as yet unknown. This CDR3 region has 14 residues. Germline CDR1 is SGHRS and CDR2 is YFSETQ. Trimming left V 0 bases short and J 2 bases short, with 5 bases between. TCRdb's table, derived via immunoSEQ multiplex PCR, lists solely in-frame clones and lacks some. The table shows about 73,000 clones, with around 80% occurring only once. The data were taken from a study of T cell repertoires and HLA-DP antigens. This clonotype was obtained from a man aged 55 to 70 in good health and CMV-seronegative. This sequence joins TRBV5-1 and TRBJ2-2; D is undetermined. The sample taken for sequencing was CD4+ T cells from PBMCs. The CDR3 reads CASSLAGNTGELFF. As DNA, the CDR3 is TGCGCCAGCAGCTTGGCCGGAAACACCGGGGAGCTGTTTTTT.